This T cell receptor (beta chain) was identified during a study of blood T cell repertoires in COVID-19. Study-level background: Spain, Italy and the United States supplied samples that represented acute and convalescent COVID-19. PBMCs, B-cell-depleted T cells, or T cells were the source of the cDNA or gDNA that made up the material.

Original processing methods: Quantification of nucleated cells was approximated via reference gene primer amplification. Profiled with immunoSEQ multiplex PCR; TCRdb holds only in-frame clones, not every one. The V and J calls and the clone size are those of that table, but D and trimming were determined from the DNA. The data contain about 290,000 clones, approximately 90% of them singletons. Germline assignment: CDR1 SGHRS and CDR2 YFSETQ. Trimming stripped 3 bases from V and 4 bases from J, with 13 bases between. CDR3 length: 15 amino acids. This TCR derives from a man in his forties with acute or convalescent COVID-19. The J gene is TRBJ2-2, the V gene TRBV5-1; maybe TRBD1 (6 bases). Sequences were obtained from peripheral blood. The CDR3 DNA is TGCGCCAGCAGCTCCGACCTGACAGGCACCGGGGAGCTGTTTTTT. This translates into CASSSDLTGTGELFF.